This T cell receptor beta chain was sequenced in a study of cytomegalovirus exposure and HLA in healthy donors. Study-level points and caveats: Later analysis showed most CMV-associated TCR beta chains appearing HLA-restricted.

V gave up 3 bases and J gave up 0 bases; unmatched junction bases: 7. Germline CDR1 is LNHDA and CDR2 is SQIVND (reference sequence). The CDR3 extends over 17 amino acids. The PCR made use of 60 Vbeta and 13 Jbeta primers. Using immunoSEQ multiplex PCR, the repertoire was profiled, and TCRdb retains in-frame clones only, with some absent. The sample records 280,000 or so clones, around 90% being singletons. As regards this clone: Its antigen remains unknown.

This sequence joins TRBV19 and TRBJ2-3, with 9 bases matching TRBD2. This TCR came from a woman under 30 in good health and CMV-seronegative. The specimen sequenced was PBMCs. The CDR3 sequence is CASSILRGGLSTDTQYF. The CDR3 nucleotides are TGTGCCAGTAGTATCCTGCGGGGGGGCCTGAGCACAGATACGCAGTATTTT.